Shown below are 21 T cell receptor beta chains from a single sample sequenced in a study of blood T cell repertoires in COVID-19. Clones were sequenced by immunoSEQ multiplex PCR, and TCRdb holds only the in-frame ones, with some missing. In the table there are 250,000 to 400,000 clones, about 87% of which are singletons. The sequenced sample consisted of peripheral blood. The source of these receptors is a woman in her 30s with COVID-19, enrolled during active disease.

V usage is TRBV3-1 (or the pseudogene TRBV3-2) and J usage is TRBJ1-4, with 10 bases fitting TRBD1. Per germline, CDR1 LGHDT and CDR2 YNNKEL (reference sequence). V dropped 4 bases and J dropped 8; count of bases not matched to a gene: 4. CDR3 length: 14 amino acids. The CDR3 DNA reads TGTGCCAGCAGCCCGACAGGGGGCGTCGAAAAACTGTTTTTT. It specifies CASSPTGGVEKLFF.

The chain's CDR3 is CASSPPRGSDTGELFF. The CDR3 DNA follows: TGTGCCAGCTCACCACCCCGGGGGTCGGACACCGGGGAGCTGTTTTTT. The chain uses TRBV18 and TRBJ2-2, with D possibly matching TRBD2 (6 bases). Germline V gives CDR1 KGHSH, CDR2 LQKENI. The CDR3 has 16 amino acids. V was pared by 0 bases and J by 3 bases, with 11 bases between.

V usage is TRBV5-4 and J usage is TRBJ1-2, with D perhaps matching TRBD1 (6 bases). The length of the CDR3 is 14 residues. Germline lookup yields CDR1 SGHNT and CDR2 YYREEE (reference sequence). Deletions cut 5 bases from V and 4 bases from J, with 15 bases between. CDR3 region: CASSHYTGSYGYTF. CDR3 coding DNA: TGTGCCAGCAGTCACTATACAGGGAGCTATGGCTACACCTTC.

The chain couples TRBV19 to TRBJ1-2; unclear D gene. In germline, CDR1 is LNHDA, CDR2 SQIVND (reference sequence). V shed 4 bases and J shed 2 bases, with 14 bases lying between them. The CDR3 is made up of 15 amino acids. CDR3 region: CASSTLEGANYGYTF. In nucleotides, the CDR3 is TGTGCCAGTAGTACCCTGGAGGGCGCGAACTATGGCTACACCTTC.

This clone showed up just a few times. The V gene is TRBV27, the J gene TRBJ2-2; D is possibly TRBD1 (7 bases). Germline CDR1 is MNHEY and CDR2 is SMNVEV (reference sequence). V lost 4 bases and J lost 5, with 14 bases in between. This CDR3 comprises 15 residues. The CDR3 region has the DNA TGTGCCAGCAGTTCCTTCAGGGGGAGGACCGGGGAGCTGTTTTTT. Residues: CASSSFRGRTGELFF.

J is TRBJ1-5 and V is TRBV28; D may be TRBD1 (6 bases). The CDR3 runs 17 residues. The germline CDR1 and CDR2 sequences are MDHEN and SYDVKM. Trimming took off 6 bases at V and 0 bases at J, with 18 bases between the two ends. The CDR3 region is CASRDPWTVYSNQPQHF. CDR3 nucleotides: TGTGCCAGCAGAGACCCCTGGACAGTATATAGCAATCAGCCCCAGCATTTT.

This sequence joins TRBV18 and TRBJ1-2; TRBD1 is a possible D gene (5 bases). The V end lost 2 bases, the J end lost 3 bases, and 10 bases lay between the germline ends. The CDR3 length is 14 residues. Germline CDR1 KGHSH, CDR2 LQKENI. The CDR3 bases are TGTGCCAGCTCACCAGGGGCAGGGTACTATGGCTACACCTTC. This codes for CASSPGAGYYGYTF.

The rearrangement links TRBV5-6 to TRBJ2-7, with 10 bases aligning to TRBD1. The CDR3 extends over 14 amino acids. The germline V gene encodes CDR1 SGHDT and CDR2 YYEEEE. The V and J ends lost 2 bases and 7 bases, in that order; junction bases with no gene match: 6. The chain's CDR3 is CASSFRDRGAEQYV. The CDR3 bases are TGTGCCAGCAGCTTCCGGGACAGGGGCGCAGAGCAGTACGTC.

The rearrangement links TRBV27 to TRBJ1-2; maybe TRBD1 (6 bases). This CDR3 has 14 amino acids. V lost 3 bases, J lost 4 bases, and 12 bases lay in between. Per germline, CDR1 MNHEY and CDR2 SMNVEV (reference sequence). The CDR3 sequence: CASSFGAGVYGYTF. The CDR3 coding sequence is TGTGCCAGCAGTTTCGGTGCAGGGGTCTATGGCTACACCTTC.

The genes are TRBV7-2 and TRBJ2-7; TRBD2 agrees at 7 bases. V dropped 1 base and J dropped 2; count of bases not matched to a gene: 5. Germline CDR1 and CDR2: SGHTA and FQGNSA. The CDR3 runs to 15 residues. The CDR3 DNA sequence: TGTGCCAGCAGCTTAGGTAGCGGGCCGACCTACGAGCAGTACTTC. Residues: CASSLGSGPTYEQYF. The variable domain in full, completed from reference TRBV7-2 and TRBJ2-7, reads GAGVSQSPSNKVTEKGKDVELRCDPISGHTALYWYRQSLGQGLEFLIYFQGNSAPDKSGLPSDRFSAERTGGSVSTLTIQRTQQEDSAVYLCASSLGSGPTYEQYFGPGTRLTVT.

This clone has at least ten counts. The chain employs TRBV28 and TRBJ2-2; weak D call: TRBD1 (5 bases). CDR3 length equals 12 residues. The V gene's germline CDR1 is MDHEN and CDR2 SYDVKM. V gave up 8 bases and J gave up 7 bases, with 11 bases separating them. CDR3 nucleotides: TGTGCCAGCGGTGGGGCCCTCGGGGAGCTGTTTTTT. Translation: CASGGALGELFF. Complete variable domain (other parts from reference TRBV28 and TRBJ2-2): DVKVTQSSRYLVKRTGEKVFLECVQDMDHENMFWYRQDPGLGLRLIYFSYDVKMKEKGDIPEGYSVSREKKERFSLILESASTNQTSMYLCASGGALGELFFGEGSRLTVL.

This chain joins TRBV7-2 and TRBJ1-5; the D gene is possibly TRBD1 (6 bases). This CDR3 comprises 16 residues. Germline values: CDR1 SGHTA, CDR2 FQGNSA. The V end was cut by 5 bases, the J end by 0 bases, with 14 bases between. CDR3 sequence: CASSPRQAGSNQPQHF. CDR3 bases: TGTGCCAGCAGCCCGCGACAGGCTGGTAGCAATCAGCCCCAGCATTTT.

The CDR3 bases are TGTGCCAGCAGCTTAGCGGGAGCGGGGGGAATCTACAATGAGCAGTTCTTC. This translates into CASSLAGAGGIYNEQFF. The V call is TRBV7-2, the J call TRBJ2-1; 9 nucleotides line up with TRBD2. CDR3 length equals 17 residues. Germline V gene sequence: CDR1 SGHTA, CDR2 FQGNSA. Trimming took 0 bases from V and 3 from J; bases not matched to a gene: 6.

The chain recombines TRBV9 with TRBJ1-3, with D hard to call. Trimming took 4 bases from V and 3 from J, leaving 11 bases between them. Germline assignment: CDR1 SGDLS and CDR2 YYNGEE. CDR3 length: 14 amino acids. In nucleotides, the CDR3 is TGTGCCAGCAGCCCAGAGAGCGGTGGAAACACCATATATTTT. Protein product: CASSPESGGNTIYF.

Written as DNA, the CDR3 is TGTGCCAGCGTCAAGGGGGCTTATGCGACCCAGTACTTC. Translation: CASVKGAYATQYF. The chain uses TRBV21-1 and TRBJ2-5; TRBD1 is the table's D call and was not checked against the DNA. TRBV21-1 is a pseudogene. The CDR3 sequence is 13 residues long.

This chain's CDR3 is CATSRDGDTAPYNEQFF. Written as DNA, the CDR3 is TGTGCCACCAGCAGAGACGGGGATACTGCCCCCTACAATGAGCAGTTCTTC. The rearrangement joins TRBV15 to TRBJ2-1; possible D gene TRBD2, 5 bases. From germline, CDR1 is LNHNV and CDR2 YYDKDF (reference sequence). Trimming left V 0 bases short and J 2 bases short, with 14 bases between. The CDR3 contains 17 residues.

The rearrangement uses TRBV5-4 and TRBJ2-5; TRBD2 agrees at 10 bases. This CDR3 region has 17 residues. CDR1 and CDR2 (germline): SGHNT, YYREEE (reference sequence). Trimming cost V 0 bases and J 2 bases; bases outside gene matches: 7. CDR3 sequence (DNA): TGTGCCAGCAGCTTGGGGCCTAGCGGGGGTCCGCAAGAGACCCAGTACTTC. It encodes CASSLGPSGGPQETQYF.

This chain connects TRBV19 to TRBJ2-3, with D tentatively TRBD1 (5 bases). The CDR3 has 14 residues. Per germline, CDR1 LNHDA and CDR2 SQIVND (reference sequence). Trimming left V 1 base short and J 6 bases short, with 11 bases between. In DNA, the CDR3 is TGTGCCAGTAGTATAGGGGGCCGTGGGGATACGCAGTATTTT. Protein: CASSIGGRGDTQYF.

The genes are TRBV5-1 and TRBJ2-3, with TRBD2 matching over 9 bases. V shed 5 bases, J shed 0 bases, and the junction held 4 bases outside the gene matches. Germline V CDR1 and CDR2: SGHRS, YFSETQ. The CDR3 contains 15 residues. In nucleotides, the CDR3 is TGCGCCAGCAGGGCGGGGGGGCCCAGCACAGATACGCAGTATTTT. Translating it yields CASRAGGPSTDTQYF.

This clone has just a few counts. The V gene is TRBV15, the J gene TRBJ1-1; D is unclear. The CDR3 loop spans 15 amino acids. The germline V gene has CDR1 LNHNV and CDR2 YYDKDF (reference sequence). The V and J ends lost 1 base and 4 bases respectively, with 13 bases between them. The DNA for the CDR3 is TGTGCCACCAGCAGAGTGCGCGGTTATTCCACTGAAGCTTTCTTT. It specifies CATSRVRGYSTEAFF.

The V gene is TRBV7-9, the J gene TRBJ1-1; no firm D call. The CDR3 has 15 residues. Germline V gene sequence: CDR1 SEHNR, CDR2 FQNEAQ (reference sequence). V lost 10 bases, J lost 1 base, and 19 bases lay in between. The CDR3 region has the DNA TGTGCCAACCGACACTTGAAGGAGGGGAACACTGAAGCTTTCTTT. Its translation: CANRHLKEGNTEAFF.